The 28 T cell receptor beta chains presented below share a single source sample, sequenced in a study of blood T cell repertoires in COVID-19. Produced via immunoSEQ multiplex PCR; TCRdb's table is partial and in-frame only. This sample has some 110,000 clones; around 85% occur once, and the top ten carry about 2.5%. The specimen was peripheral blood. The receptors derive from a man in his forties or fifties with acute or convalescent COVID-19.

The chain couples TRBV5-6 to TRBJ1-4; 9 nucleotides align to TRBD1. The germline gives CDR1 SGHDT, CDR2 YYEEEE. The length of the CDR3 is 15 residues. V was clipped by 2 bases and J by 2 bases; unmatched bases: 1. The DNA of the CDR3 is TGTGCCAGCAGCTTAGGGACAGGGACTAATGAAAAACTGTTTTTT. It yields the protein CASSLGTGTNEKLFF.

This clone showed up just a few times. The CDR3 sequence is CASSPNPDRVGEQYF. CDR3 in DNA: TGTGCCAGCAGCCCTAATCCCGACAGGGTGGGCGAGCAGTACTTC. V is TRBV9 and J is TRBJ2-7, with TRBD1 identical over 7 bases. V gave up 4 bases and J gave up 6 bases; unmatched junction bases: 13. The CDR3 is 15 residues long. Germline V CDR1 and CDR2: SGDLS, YYNGEE.

This sequence joins TRBV6-5 and TRBJ1-3, with 7 bases lining up with TRBD1. Germline trimming cut 5 bases from V and 4 bases from J; bases unmatched to any gene: 5. CDR3 length: 14 residues. Germline values: CDR1 MNHEY, CDR2 SVGAGI. In DNA, the CDR3 is TGTGCCAGCAGTCTTGTACAGGGGGGAAACACCATATATTTT. Its translation: CASSLVQGGNTIYF.

The chain uses TRBV7-2 and TRBJ1-1; a weak D match, TRBD1 (5 bases). Per the germline V gene, CDR1 is SGHTA and CDR2 is FQGNSA. The CDR3 has 13 amino acids. The V and J ends lost 2 bases and 6 bases respectively, with 10 bases between them. This CDR3 is CASSLLDRPEAFF. CDR3 DNA: TGTGCCAGCAGCTTATTAGACAGACCTGAAGCTTTCTTT. Combining the CDR3 with reference TRBV7-2 and TRBJ1-1 gives the whole variable domain GAGVSQSPSNKVTEKGKDVELRCDPISGHTALYWYRQSLGQGLEFLIYFQGNSAPDKSGLPSDRFSAERTGGSVSTLTIQRTQQEDSAVYLCASSLLDRPEAFFGQGTRLTVV.

The chain joins TRBV29-1 to TRBJ2-3; no firm D call. CDR1 and CDR2 (germline): SQVTM, ANQGSEA. CDR3 length: 12 amino acids. V lost 3 bases and J lost 5, with 9 bases in between. As DNA, the CDR3 is TGCAGCGTTGACCTCTCCGGAGATACGCAGTATTTT. Its translation: CSVDLSGDTQYF.

The chain combines TRBV19 with TRBJ1-2, with D perhaps matching TRBD1 (5 bases). The length of the CDR3 is 16 residues. CDR1 and CDR2 from the germline V gene are LNHDA and SQIVND (reference sequence). V lost 5 bases to trimming and J lost 2 bases, with 18 bases between them. The CDR3 DNA is TGTGCCAGTAGTGAATACGAGTTCCGGGGGAACTATGGCTACACCTTC. Translated, it gives CASSEYEFRGNYGYTF.

The chain combines TRBV7-9 with TRBJ2-7; 7 nucleotides line up with TRBD1. This CDR3 comprises 17 residues. CDR1 SEHNR and CDR2 FQNEAQ come from the germline V gene (reference sequence). After removal of 5 bases from V and 0 bases from J, the junction contained 13 bases not matched to a gene. DNA of the CDR3: TGTGCCAGCAGCCGCCTTCCGGGACAGTCTTCCTCCTACGAGCAGTACTTC. Residues: CASSRLPGQSSSYEQYF.

The genes are TRBV5-5 and TRBJ2-5; D remains ambiguous. V lost 4 bases and J 5 bases, leaving 24 bases between the germline ends. The germline V gene encodes CDR1 SGHKS and CDR2 YYEKEE (reference sequence). This CDR3 has 17 residues. The DNA for the CDR3 is TGTGCCAGCAGCGCCGGAGATTTCTTACTAAACGCGGAGACCCAGTACTTC. Translating it yields CASSAGDFLLNAETQYF.

The J gene is TRBJ2-2, the V gene TRBV7-3; no definite D call. The length of the CDR3 is 15 residues. V was shortened by 5 bases and J by 3 bases, with 13 bases between the two germline ends. Germline CDR1 reads SGHTA; CDR2 reads FQGTGA. The CDR3 is CASSLTPIDTGELFF. Written as DNA, the CDR3 is TGTGCCAGCAGCCTGACACCGATCGACACCGGGGAGCTGTTTTTT.

The rearrangement uses TRBV9 and TRBJ2-2; tentatively, D is TRBD2 (6 bases). The CDR3 has 15 residues. The V gene's germline CDR1 is SGDLS and CDR2 YYNGEE. V was cut by 4 bases and J by 2 bases, with 12 bases left in between. In nucleotides, the CDR3 is TGTGCCAGCAGCCCAAGGGACTTTAACACCGGGGAGCTGTTTTTT. Protein sequence: CASSPRDFNTGELFF.

This chain joins TRBV27 and TRBJ2-3; TRBD2 agrees at 8 bases. V lost 3 bases, J lost 0 bases, and 11 bases stayed unmatched. The length of the CDR3 is 18 residues. Germline loops: CDR1 MNHEY, CDR2 SMNVEV (reference sequence). Here the CDR3 reads CASSFRPGGVFSTDTQYF. The DNA of the CDR3 is TGTGCCAGCAGTTTTCGACCGGGGGGGGTCTTTAGCACAGATACGCAGTATTTT.

The J gene is TRBJ1-2, the V gene TRBV6-6; 8 bases line up with TRBD1. The CDR3 spans 17 residues. Trimming cost V 7 bases and J 3 bases; bases outside gene matches: 16. The germline CDR1 and CDR2 sequences are MNHNY and SVGAGI (reference sequence). This CDR3 is CASIRRRQGYGDYGYTF. In DNA, the CDR3 is TGTGCCAGCATTCGAAGGAGACAGGGGTATGGGGACTATGGCTACACCTTC.

This clone appeared a few times. No DNA is shown, since the ends of the CDR3 on it are uncertain; the CDR3 is the one TCRdb lists. This sequence joins TRBV21-1 and TRBJ1-3. TRBV21-1 is reported as a pseudogene. Ends included, the CDR3 has 15 residues. CDR3 loop: CASNQGWGAGNTIYF.

This sequence joins TRBV7-8 and TRBJ2-7; D not resolved. The CDR3 runs to 14 residues. Trimming cost V 2 bases and J 4 bases, with 12 bases left between them. Germline CDR1 reads SGHVS; CDR2 reads FQNEAQ. For the CDR3, the DNA is TGTGCCAGCAGCTTAAGAACACCACCATACGAGCAGTACTTC. It encodes CASSLRTPPYEQYF.

The chain uses TRBV7-2 and TRBJ2-2; D not certain. V lost 5 bases and J lost 6, with 10 bases in between. Germline loops: CDR1 SGHTA, CDR2 FQGNSA. CDR3 length: 13 amino acids. CDR3 sequence reads: CASSTLVSGELFF. The DNA for the CDR3 is TGTGCCAGCAGCACCCTAGTCTCCGGGGAGCTGTTTTTT.

This rearrangement joins TRBV20-1 to TRBJ1-5; 7 positions match TRBD1. CDR3 length: 16 amino acids. CDR1 and CDR2 (germline): DFQATT, SNEGSKA (reference sequence). The J segment lost 1 base and the V segment lost 3 bases, leaving 9 bases of the junction unmatched. CDR3 DNA sequence: TGCAGTGCTAGTCCCGGGGACAGTCTCAGCAATCAGCCCCAGCATTTT. Amino acids: CSASPGDSLSNQPQHF.

The rearrangement joins TRBV9 to TRBJ2-5, with 8 bases fitting TRBD2. The CDR3 sequence is 16 residues long. The V gene end was trimmed by 4 bases and the J gene end by 1 base; junction bases not matched to a gene: 9. Germline assignment: CDR1 SGDLS and CDR2 YYNGEE. For the CDR3, the DNA is TGTGCCAGCAGCTCCTGGGAGGCGGGGGGCCAAGAGACCCAGTACTTC. Protein: CASSSWEAGGQETQYF. The full variable domain, rest sourced from reference TRBV9 and TRBJ2-5, is DSGVTQTPKHLITATGQRVTLRCSPRSGDLSVYWYQQSLDQGLQFLIQYYNGEERAKGNILERFSAQQFPDLHSELNLSSLELGDSALYFCASSSWEAGGQETQYFGPGTRLLVL.

A note on this clone: In the same sample, other DNA sequences code for this CDR3. The chain carries TRBV5-1 and TRBJ2-7, with no clear D. The V gene's germline CDR1 is SGHRS and CDR2 YFSETQ. CDR3 length: 12 amino acids. Trimming took 0 bases from V and 3 from J, leaving 4 bases between them. The DNA for the CDR3 is TGCGCCAGCAGCTTGGGAGACTACGAGCAGTACTTC. Its translation: CASSLGDYEQYF.

The chain couples TRBV5-6 to TRBJ1-2, with D perhaps TRBD1 (5 bases). The V end lost 2 bases, the J end lost 2 bases, and 16 bases lay between the germline ends. The germline gives CDR1 SGHDT, CDR2 YYEEEE. The CDR3 spans 16 residues. The CDR3 is CASSFRSGRTNYGYTF. The CDR3 nucleotides read TGTGCCAGCAGCTTTAGGTCAGGGCGGACAAACTATGGCTACACCTTC.

This rearrangement joins TRBV2 to TRBJ1-5, with 10 bases lining up with TRBD1. This CDR3 comprises 17 residues. J gave up 9 bases and V 1 base, and 12 bases lay outside the gene matches. Germline V CDR1 and CDR2: SNHLY, FYNNEI. The CDR3 DNA sequence: TGTGCCAGCAGTGAAGAGGGGGGACAGGGGCGGGAGCGGCCCCAGCATTTT. Protein product: CASSEEGGQGRERPQHF. The full variable domain, rest sourced from reference TRBV2 and TRBJ1-5, is EPEVTQTPSHQVTQMGQEVILRCVPISNHLYFYWYRQILGQKVEFLVSFYNNEISEKSEIFDDQFSVERPDGSNFTLKIRSTKLEDSAMYFCASSEEGGQGRERPQHFGDGTRLSIL.

This chain links TRBV30 with TRBJ1-5; TRBD1 agrees at 10 bases. The germline V gene encodes CDR1 GTSNPN and CDR2 SVGIG (reference sequence). This CDR3 has 16 residues. The junction had 7 bases not matched to a gene; V was cut back by 0 bases and J by 5 bases. CDR3 DNA: TGTGCCTGGAGTGTACAACGCGGGACAGGGGATCAGCCCCAGCATTTT. Translation: CAWSVQRGTGDQPQHF.

The rearrangement joins TRBV10-2 to TRBJ2-7; the D gene is possibly TRBD1 (5 bases). CDR1 and CDR2 from the germline V gene are WSHSY and SAAADI. The CDR3 runs to 15 residues. The V gene lost 3 bases and the J gene lost 3 bases, with 15 bases spanning the gap. The chain's CDR3 is CASSDRASRGYEQYF. In DNA, the CDR3 is TGCGCCAGCAGTGATAGGGCCTCTAGGGGCTACGAGCAGTACTTC.

This clone turned up a few times. V is TRBV6-9 and J is TRBJ1-6; 7 nucleotides agree with TRBD1. This CDR3 spans 15 amino acids. J lost 5 bases, V lost 6 bases, and 7 bases had no gene match. CDR1 is MNHGY and CDR2 is SVAAGI in the germline V gene. CDR3 loop: CASSMGQLNNSPLHF. CDR3 coding DNA: TGTGCCAGCAGCATGGGACAGCTTAATAATTCACCCCTCCACTTT.

This chain joins TRBV7-3 and TRBJ2-1, with TRBD2 matching 7 bases. Per germline, CDR1 SGHTA and CDR2 FQGTGA. The V segment lost 2 bases and the J segment 2 bases; nucleotides outside the gene matches: 6. The CDR3 is made up of 16 amino acids. As DNA, the CDR3 is TGTGCCAGCAGCTTAGGTCGAGCGGGGCCCTACAATGAGCAGTTCTTC. Amino acid sequence: CASSLGRAGPYNEQFF.

This clone was counted a few times. The J gene is TRBJ1-4, the V gene TRBV30; TRBD1 agrees at 7 bases. This CDR3 has 12 amino acids. Germline loops: CDR1 GTSNPN, CDR2 SVGIG (reference sequence). V shed 7 bases and J 8 bases; nucleotides not matched to a gene: 7. In nucleotides, the CDR3 is TGTGCCTCAACGCAGGGGGAGGAAAAACTGTTTTTT. Its translation is CASTQGEEKLFF.

The chain has TRBV2 and TRBJ2-5, with 10 bases aligning to TRBD2. This CDR3 region has 17 residues. Trimming at V came to 7 bases and at J to 4 bases, leaving 15 bases not matched to a gene. CDR1 is SNHLY, CDR2 FYNNEI, per germline. The CDR3 coding sequence is TGTGCCAGCAAAGCACGCCTAGCGGGAGAGGGGGGAGAGACCCAGTACTTC. Protein: CASKARLAGEGGETQYF.

The chain employs TRBV5-6 and TRBJ2-1, with D possibly TRBD1 on 6 matching bases. The CDR3 has 13 amino acids. V shed 3 bases and J shed 13 bases, with 17 bases lying between them. CDR1 SGHDT and CDR2 YYEEEE come from the germline V gene. The CDR3 DNA reads as TGTGCCAGCAGCTCCGGCACCGGGACAAGCCAGTTCTTC. This sequence encodes CASSSGTGTSQFF.

This clone was counted between two and nine times. The chain joins TRBV30 to TRBJ1-6; D is unresolved. V was trimmed by 2 bases and J by 15 bases, leaving 11 bases between them. This CDR3 comprises 11 residues. Looked up from germline, CDR1 is GTSNPN and CDR2 is SVGIG (reference sequence). CDR3 loop: CAWSQDSFLHF. CDR3 DNA sequence: TGTGCCTGGAGTCAGGATTCTTTCCTCCACTTT.